Detailed here is one T cell receptor beta chain. Germline V gene lookup returns CDR1 SEHNR and CDR2 FQNEAQ (reference sequence). This CDR3 contains 15 residues. The ends lost 2 bases at V and 6 bases at J; junction bases unmatched: 3. Using immunoSEQ multiplex PCR, the repertoire was profiled, and TCRdb retains in-frame clones only, with some absent. This table has about 80,000 clones, about 86% appearing once. This sample was included in a study of OX40 agonist ivuxolimab in advanced cancers. The input for sequencing was CD4+ or CD8+ T cells sorted from blood, taken in a trial of the OX40 agonist ivuxolimab. This sequence originates from an adult with an advanced solid tumor such as melanoma, head and neck, liver or kidney cancer. The rearrangement joins TRBV7-9 to TRBJ1-6; 8 bases are a match to TRBD1. CDR3 region: CASSLQGAGNSPLHF. CDR3 coding DNA: TGTGCCAGCAGCTTACAGGGGGCGGGTAATTCACCCCTCCACTTT.